This TCR beta chain is from a study of blood T cell repertoires in COVID-19. This clone was seen a handful of times. The assay was immunoSEQ multiplex PCR, and TCRdb's table has in-frame clones only and misses some. The profile covers some 340,000 clones, with roughly 90% appearing a single time and approximately 4.1% taken by the ten largest. Participants spanned ages roughly 18 to 90 years and resided in about two dozen US areas. Specimen: PBMCs or T cells enriched from blood (not recorded which). The clonotype originates from a woman aged 30 to 39 who had been exposed to COVID-19.

CDR3 nucleotides: TGTGCCAGCAGCCTTACAGGGGGCGGTGAAAAACTGTTTTTT. Its protein product is CASSLTGGGEKLFF. The chain carries TRBV3-1 (or the pseudogene TRBV3-2) and TRBJ1-4; TRBD1 matches 9 bases. V lost 4 bases to trimming and J lost 7 bases; unmatched junction nucleotides: 4. Looked up from germline, CDR1 is LGHDT and CDR2 is YNNKEL (reference sequence). This CDR3 contains 14 residues.